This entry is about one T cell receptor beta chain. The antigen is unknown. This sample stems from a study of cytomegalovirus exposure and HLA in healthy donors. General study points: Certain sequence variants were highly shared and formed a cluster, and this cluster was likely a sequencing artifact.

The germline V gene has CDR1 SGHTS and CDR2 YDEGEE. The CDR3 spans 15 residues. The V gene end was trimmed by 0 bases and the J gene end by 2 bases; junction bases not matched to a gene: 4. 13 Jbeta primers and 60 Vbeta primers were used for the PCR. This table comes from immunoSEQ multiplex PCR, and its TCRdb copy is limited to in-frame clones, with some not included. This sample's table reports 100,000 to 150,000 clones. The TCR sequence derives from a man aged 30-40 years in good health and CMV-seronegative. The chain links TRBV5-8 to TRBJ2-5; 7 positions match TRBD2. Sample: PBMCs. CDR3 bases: TGTGCCAGCAGCTTGGGCGGGAGAGCTCAAGAGACCCAGTACTTC. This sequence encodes CASSLGGRAQETQYF.